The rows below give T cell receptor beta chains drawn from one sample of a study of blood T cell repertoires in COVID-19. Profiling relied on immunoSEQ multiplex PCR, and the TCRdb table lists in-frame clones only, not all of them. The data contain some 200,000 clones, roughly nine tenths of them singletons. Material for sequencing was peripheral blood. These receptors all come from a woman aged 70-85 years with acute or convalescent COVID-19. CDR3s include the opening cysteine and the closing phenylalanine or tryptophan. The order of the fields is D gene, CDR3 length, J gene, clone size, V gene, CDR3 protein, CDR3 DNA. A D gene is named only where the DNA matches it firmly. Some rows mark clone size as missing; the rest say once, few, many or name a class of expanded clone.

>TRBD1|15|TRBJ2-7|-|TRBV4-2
CASSQGTGGTYEQYF
TGTGCCAGCAGCCAAGGGACAGGGGGGACCTACGAGCAGTACTTC
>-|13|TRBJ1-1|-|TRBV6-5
CASLKNFGTEAFF
TGTGCCAGCTTAAAGAACTTCGGCACTGAAGCTTTCTTT
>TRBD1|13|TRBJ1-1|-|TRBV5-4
CASSRRGPPEAFF
TGTGCCAGCAGCCGCAGGGGGCCCCCAGAAGCTTTCTTT
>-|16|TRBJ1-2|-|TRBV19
CASSIGTGPGSYGYTF
TGTGCCAGTAGTATCGGAACAGGGCCAGGGAGCTATGGCTACACCTTC
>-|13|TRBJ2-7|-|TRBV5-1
CASSPERVGEQYF
TGCGCCAGCAGCCCCGAGCGGGTTGGAGAGCAGTACTTC
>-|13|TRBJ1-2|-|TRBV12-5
CASGSEQGNGYTF
TGTGCTAGTGGTTCGGAACAGGGAAATGGCTACACCTTC
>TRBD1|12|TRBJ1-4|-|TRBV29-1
CSVTGAGEKLFF
TGCAGCGTTACAGGGGCTGGGGAAAAACTGTTTTTT
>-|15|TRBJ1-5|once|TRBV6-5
CASSQRGGRDQPQHF
TGTGCCAGCAGCCAAAGGGGGGGACGGGATCAGCCCCAGCATTTT
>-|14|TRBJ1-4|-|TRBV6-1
CASSEVQGREKLFF
TGTGCCAGCAGTGAAGTACAGGGCCGTGAAAAACTGTTTTTT
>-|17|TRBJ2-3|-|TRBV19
CASSIVISGRMTDTQYF
TGTGCCAGTAGTATAGTAATCAGCGGCCGGATGACAGATACGCAGTATTTT
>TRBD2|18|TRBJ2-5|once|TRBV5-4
CASSLGASGRRAQETQYF
TGTGCCAGCAGCTTGGGGGCTAGCGGGAGGAGGGCCCAAGAGACCCAGTACTTC
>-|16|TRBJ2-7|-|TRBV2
CASSDQGLDVSYEQYF
TGTGCCAGCAGTGATCAGGGACTGGACGTTTCCTACGAGCAGTACTTC
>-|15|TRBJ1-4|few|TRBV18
CASSLRGYTNEKLFF
TGTGCCAGCTCTCTACGGGGGTACACTAATGAAAAACTGTTTTTT
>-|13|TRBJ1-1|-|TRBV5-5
CASSLKANTEAFF
TGTGCCAGCAGCTTGAAAGCGAACACTGAAGCTTTCTTT
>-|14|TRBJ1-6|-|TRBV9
CASSKRDTNSPLHF
TGTGCCAGCAGCAAACGGGACACTAATTCACCCCTCCACTTT
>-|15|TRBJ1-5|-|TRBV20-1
CSASRGRGVEQPQHF
TGCAGTGCTAGTCGAGGCAGGGGAGTGGAGCAGCCCCAGCATTTT
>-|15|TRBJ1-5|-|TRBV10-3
CAISEARGSNQPQHF
TGTGCCATCAGTGAAGCACGGGGGAGCAATCAGCCCCAGCATTTT
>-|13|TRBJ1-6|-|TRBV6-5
CASSPRTNSPLHF
TGTGCCAGCAGTCCTAGGACAAATTCACCCCTCCACTTT
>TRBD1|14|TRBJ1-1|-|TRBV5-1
CASSEQGGGTEAFF
TGCGCCAGCAGCGAACAGGGGGGCGGCACTGAAGCTTTCTTT
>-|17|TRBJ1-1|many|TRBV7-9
CASSQQGFWPLPTEAFF
TGTGCCAGCAGCCAACAGGGATTTTGGCCTCTTCCCACTGAAGCTTTCTTT
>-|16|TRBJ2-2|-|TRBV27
CASRPQGLKNTGELFF
TGTGCCAGCAGGCCCCAGGGGCTAAAGAACACCGGGGAGCTGTTTTTT
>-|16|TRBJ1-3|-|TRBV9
CASSVAGQSYGNTIYF
TGTGCCAGCAGCGTAGCCGGACAGTCTTATGGAAACACCATATATTTT
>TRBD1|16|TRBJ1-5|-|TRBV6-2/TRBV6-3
CASSYRDRVGNQPQHF
TGTGCCAGCAGTTACCGGGACAGGGTGGGAAATCAGCCCCAGCATTTT
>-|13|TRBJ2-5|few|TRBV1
CTSSQSRVETQYF
TGCACCAGCAGCCAAAGCCGGGTGGAGACCCAGTACTTC
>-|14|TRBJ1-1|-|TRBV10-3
CAISEFRENTEAFF
TGTGCCATCAGTGAGTTTCGGGAAAACACTGAAGCTTTCTTT
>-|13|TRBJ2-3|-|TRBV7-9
CASSALRGDTQYF
TGTGCCAGCAGCGCCCTTAGGGGCGATACGCAGTATTTT
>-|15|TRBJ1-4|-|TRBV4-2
CASSQGTATNEKLFF
TGTGCCAGCAGCCAAGGGACTGCAACTAATGAAAAACTGTTTTTT
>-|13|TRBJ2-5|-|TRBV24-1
CATSTGFGETQYF
TGTGCCACCAGTACAGGGTTCGGGGAGACCCAGTACTTC
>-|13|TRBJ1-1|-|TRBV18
CASSRGANTEAFF
TGTGCCAGCTCTCGGGGGGCCAACACTGAAGCTTTCTTT
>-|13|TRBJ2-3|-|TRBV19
CASSIGGTDTQYF
TGTGCCAGTAGTATAGGCGGCACAGATACGCAGTATTTT
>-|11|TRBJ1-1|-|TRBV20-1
CSAKGDTEAFF
TGCAGTGCTAAGGGGGACACTGAAGCTTTCTTT
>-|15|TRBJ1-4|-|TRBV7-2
CASSPNRVTNEKLFF
TGTGCCAGCAGCCCCAACAGGGTAACTAATGAAAAACTGTTTTTT